This T cell receptor (beta chain) was sequenced in a study of control samples from healthy donors and cancer patients. TCRdb's table, derived via immunoSEQ multiplex PCR, lists solely in-frame clones and lacks some. The data show around 100,000 clones, with about 90% seen just once and 15% to 20% held by the top ten. The CDR3 is 14 amino acids. Germline values: CDR1 SEHNR, CDR2 FQNEAQ (reference sequence). Unmatched junction bases numbered 7, after V lost 6 bases and J lost 4 bases. The sequencing input was blood. The sequence came from a woman aged 50 to 60 in good health. The rearrangement joins TRBV7-9 to TRBJ2-3, with 7 bases identical to TRBD2. CDR3 nucleotides: TGTGCCAGCAGTCCCCGACTAGCTCCAGATACGCAGTATTTT. Translating it yields CASSPRLAPDTQYF.